This T cell receptor (beta chain) was sequenced for a study of post-analysis software for immune sequencing data. Findings and caveats of the study: Multiple sclerosis patients showed significantly lower normalized Chao1 diversity than controls did. Elevated frequency relative to controls characterized several TRBV segments in patients, TRBV5-6, TRBV5-1 and TRBV20-1 among them.

Unique molecular identifiers were carried by the TCR beta cDNA libraries. TCRdb analysed the PCR reads with MiXCR anew, one entry per CDR3 protein. The table lists 600,000 to 700,000 distinct CDR3 sequences, over 45% of them singletons. There are 12 residues in the CDR3. Trimming took 5 bases from V and 4 from J, leaving 8 bases between them. CDR1 ENHRY and CDR2 SYGVKD come from the germline V gene. To note about this clonotype: What it recognizes is unknown.

This TCR was recovered from a girl aged 2-10 years with multiple sclerosis. This chain joins TRBV10-3 and TRBJ1-2; D not resolved. The sequenced material came from blood. This CDR3 is CAISSAGYGYTF. The CDR3 nucleotides are TGTGCCATCAGTTCGGCAGGCTATGGCTACACCTTC.